The 31 T cell receptor beta chains given below trace back to one sample, sequenced in a study of T cells after yellow fever vaccination (dated by TCRdb to the late 2010s). Libraries were built with 5' RACE. Sequencing instrument: Illumina NovaSeq 6000. TCRdb handled the public reads itself, with Q25 trimming in fastp and clone calling in MiXCR, and kept productive beta chains. When rows share a CDR3 protein, they turn into one entry using the most common DNA and genes. This sample lists a few hundred thousand distinct CDR3 sequences; roughly 4.3% were detected once. The ten largest clones add up to 20% to 25% of the sample. The treatment or condition label on this specimen signifies: live attenuated yellow fever vaccine strain. The source was PBMCs, collected 5 days after the yellow fever booster vaccination. These receptor sequences come from a man aged 18 to 29 who received the YFV17D yellow fever vaccine.

Many counts were recorded for this clonotype. The chain recombines TRBV5-1 with TRBJ2-2, with 9 bases that match TRBD1. Trimming removed 4 bases from V and 2 bases from J; junction bases left unmatched: 3. CDR1 and CDR2 (germline): SGHRS, YFSETQ. This CDR3 has 15 residues. The chain's CDR3 is CASSKDRGNTGELFF. For the CDR3, the DNA is TGCGCCAGCAGCAAGGACAGGGGAAACACCGGGGAGCTGTTTTTT. The entire variable domain, with the rest obtained from reference TRBV5-1 and TRBJ2-2, is as follows: KAGVTQTPRYLIKTRGQQVTLSCSPISGHRSVSWYQQTPGQGLQFLFEYFSETQRNKGNFPGRFSGRQFSNSRSEMNVSTLELGDSALYLCASSKDRGNTGELFFGEGSRLTVL.

The rearrangement joins TRBV7-2 to TRBJ1-1; 7 nucleotides line up with TRBD1. Germline assignment: CDR1 SGHTA and CDR2 FQGNSA. The J segment lost 10 bases and the V segment lost 5 bases, leaving 7 bases of the junction unmatched. The CDR3 extends over 12 amino acids. Here the CDR3 DNA reads TGTGCCAGCAGCCCGCGACAGGGAAGAGCTTTCTTT. Amino acid sequence: CASSPRQGRAFF.

The chain couples TRBV28 to TRBJ2-1; 7 bases are shared with TRBD2. CDR3 size: 18 residues. Germline V gene lookup returns CDR1 MDHEN and CDR2 SYDVKM. The trim removed 6 bases at V and 8 bases at J, leaving 22 bases unmatched. CDR3 amino acids: CASSRHGRARDYQHEQFF. CDR3 nucleotides: TGTGCCAGCAGCCGACATGGTCGGGCCCGGGACTACCAACATGAGCAGTTCTTC.

The V and J genes are TRBV7-9 and TRBJ1-2; D is perhaps TRBD1 (6 bases). There are 14 residues in the CDR3. Between the trimmed V and J ends, which lost 4 bases and 4 bases, there was a span of 13 bases. Germline CDR1 reads SEHNR; CDR2 reads FQNEAQ (reference sequence). CDR3 amino acids: CASSSGARIYGYTF. The CDR3 region has the DNA TGTGCCAGCAGCTCGGGGGCGAGGATCTATGGCTACACCTTC. Variable domain in full (rest from reference TRBV7-9 and TRBJ1-2): DTGVSQNPRHKITKRGQNVTFRCDPISEHNRLYWYRQTLGQGPEFLTYFQNEAQLEKSRLLSDRFSAERPKGSFSTLEIQRTEQGDSAMYLCASSSGARIYGYTFGSGTRLTVV.

This chain links TRBV6-1 with TRBJ2-3; 10 nucleotides align to TRBD1. V lost 6 bases, J lost 2 bases, and 5 bases stayed unmatched. The CDR3 loop spans 15 amino acids. Germline V lookup: CDR1 MNHNS, CDR2 SASEGT. The CDR3 reads CASRPGQGPTDTQYF. CDR3 nucleotide sequence: TGTGCCAGCAGGCCGGGACAGGGGCCCACAGATACGCAGTATTTT.

The sample holds many counts of this clonotype. The genes are TRBV27 and TRBJ2-7; 7 bases map to TRBD2. The CDR3 has 15 residues. The junction had 12 bases not matched to a gene; V was cut back by 10 bases and J by 0 bases. Germline-derived CDR1 and CDR2 are MNHEY and SMNVEV (reference sequence). The CDR3 region has the DNA TGTGCCACCTCCCCGCGGGGGAGAAGCTCCTACGAGCAGTACTTC. Translated: CATSPRGRSSYEQYF.

Many counts were recorded for this clonotype. The chain carries TRBV27 and TRBJ1-5; 9 bases map to TRBD1. J was trimmed by 9 bases and V by 6 bases; bases with no gene match: 9. The germline CDR1 and CDR2 sequences are MNHEY and SMNVEV (reference sequence). This CDR3 contains 14 residues. The CDR3 here is CASSKGQGGSPQHF. The CDR3 nucleotides read TGTGCCAGCAGCAAGGGACAGGGTGGGTCGCCCCAGCATTTT.

This clonotype appeared a few times. This chain links TRBV12-5 with TRBJ1-2; 8 bases fit TRBD1. V was clipped by 5 bases and J by 3 bases; unmatched bases: 8. The CDR3 covers 15 residues. CDR1 and CDR2 from the germline V gene are LGHNT and FRNRAP. CDR3 DNA sequence: TGTGCTAGTGGTCCCTCTGAGGACAGGGACTATGGCTACACCTTC. Its translation is CASGPSEDRDYGYTF.

This clonotype was seen more than once but under ten times. This chain uses TRBV12-3 or TRBV12-4 with TRBJ2-7, with TRBD1 matching 11 bases. J was trimmed by 3 bases and V by 5 bases; bases with no gene match: 3. The CDR3 runs to 14 residues. The CDR3 DNA follows: TGTGCCAGCAGTCGGACAGGGGGCTACTACGAGCAGTACTTC. Translation gives CASSRTGGYYEQYF.

This clonotype was detected only a few times. The chain uses TRBV18 and TRBJ1-6; D gene unclear. Trimming removed 3 bases from V and 0 bases from J, with 9 bases in between. Germline V gives CDR1 KGHSH, CDR2 LQKENI. The CDR3 is made up of 16 amino acids. The chain's CDR3 is CASSPVEISYNSPLHF. In nucleotides, the CDR3 is TGTGCCAGCTCACCGGTAGAGATCTCCTATAATTCACCCCTCCACTTT.

In its sample, this clonotype was seen a few times. The rearrangement links TRBV12-3 or TRBV12-4 to TRBJ1-3; D not resolved. CDR3 length equals 15 residues. Trimming shortened V by 8 bases and J by 0 bases, and 14 bases separated the two germline ends. In DNA form, the CDR3 reads TGTGCCAGCCACTCGGCGTACAGCTCTGGAAACACCATATATTTT. Protein: CASHSAYSSGNTIYF.

In its sample, this clonotype was seen a few times. The V and J genes are TRBV4-3 and TRBJ1-6; D not certain. The germline V gene has CDR1 LGHNA and CDR2 YSLEER. The V and J ends lost 4 bases and 10 bases respectively, with 20 bases between them. There are 16 residues in the CDR3. CDR3 sequence: CASSPSSFPERSPLHF. In DNA, the CDR3 is TGCGCCAGCAGCCCGTCATCCTTCCCGGAGAGGTCACCCCTCCACTTT.

This clonotype was recorded at least ten times. This chain links TRBV20-1 with TRBJ1-2, with a possible D match to TRBD1 (6 bases). Germline V gene sequence: CDR1 DFQATT, CDR2 SNEGSKA (reference sequence). The CDR3 consists of 12 residues. Trimming left V 3 bases short and J 4 bases short, with 9 bases between. CDR3 protein: CSARGGAYGYTF. For the CDR3, the DNA is TGCAGTGCTAGGGGGGGGGCCTATGGCTACACCTTC.

Many counts were recorded for this clonotype. This chain connects TRBV7-2 to TRBJ1-1; 9 nucleotides line up with TRBD1. This CDR3 has 13 residues. Trimming at V came to 2 bases and at J to 9 bases, leaving 4 bases not matched to a gene. Germline assignment: CDR1 SGHTA and CDR2 FQGNSA. CDR3 residues: CASSLRDREKAFF. The CDR3, as DNA: TGTGCCAGCAGCTTAAGGGACAGGGAGAAAGCTTTCTTT.

This clonotype turned up a few times. The genes are TRBV20-1 and TRBJ2-3, with a tentative D call TRBD1 (6 bases). Germline V lookup: CDR1 DFQATT, CDR2 SNEGSKA (reference sequence). This CDR3 region has 10 residues. The V gene lost 5 bases and the J gene lost 9 bases, with 9 bases spanning the gap. This chain's CDR3 is CSAATGTQYF. As DNA, the CDR3 is TGCAGTGCTGCCACAGGGACGCAGTATTTT.

Many counts were recorded for this clonotype. The V and J genes are TRBV4-2 and TRBJ1-2; the D gene is possibly TRBD1 (5 bases). Germline CDR1 is LGHNA and CDR2 is YNFKEQ. The V end was cut by 0 bases, the J end by 4 bases, with 18 bases between. This CDR3 is 17 amino acids long. CDR3 DNA: TGTGCCAGCAGCCAAGAAGTAAGCGGGGCCCCTGGCTATGGCTACACCTTC. Translating gives CASSQEVSGAPGYGYTF.

V and J are TRBV11-2 and TRBJ1-2; D may be TRBD1 (5 bases). The CDR3 consists of 12 residues. Germline loops: CDR1 SGHAT, CDR2 FQNNGV. V shed 7 bases and J shed 8 bases, with 14 bases lying between them. The chain's CDR3 is CASNLWQGGYTF. In DNA form, the CDR3 reads TGTGCCAGCAACCTGTGGCAGGGCGGCTACACCTTC. The full variable domain, in which reference TRBV11-2 and TRBJ1-2 provide the parts outside the CDR3, is EAGVAQSPRYKIIEKRQSVAFWCNPISGHATLYWYQQILGQGPKLLIQFQNNGVVDDSQLPKDRFSAERLKGVDSTLKIQPAKLEDSAVYLCASNLWQGGYTFGSGTRLTVV.

At least ten counts were recorded for this clonotype. This chain uses TRBV5-1 with TRBJ2-4; D is uncertain. The germline V gene has CDR1 SGHRS and CDR2 YFSETQ. Trimming cost V 1 base and J 7 bases, with 18 bases left between them. This CDR3 is built from 16 residues. The CDR3 spells CASSLNPGRVANIQYF. CDR3 nucleotides: TGCGCCAGCAGCTTGAACCCAGGCCGAGTGGCGAACATTCAGTACTTC.

This clonotype was observed a handful of times. The CDR3 nucleotides are TGTGCCAGCAGAGTCCGGGACAGGGATTCACCCCTCCACTTT. Translated: CASRVRDRDSPLHF. This chain connects TRBV6-5 to TRBJ1-6; 9 bases are shared with TRBD1. V lost 6 bases to trimming and J lost 8 bases; unmatched junction nucleotides: 5. Germline assignment: CDR1 MNHEY and CDR2 SVGAGI. This CDR3 region has 14 residues.

This clonotype appeared many times. The chain is built from TRBV7-2 and TRBJ2-1, with TRBD2 matching 11 bases. This CDR3 spans 16 amino acids. The germline gives CDR1 SGHTA, CDR2 FQGNSA. J was trimmed by 7 bases and V by 5 bases; bases with no gene match: 10. The CDR3 DNA sequence: TGTGCCAGCAGCCTTTTAGCGGGGGGGTTTTCTAATGAGCAGTTCTTC. The encoded protein is CASSLLAGGFSNEQFF.

This clonotype was seen a handful of times. The rearrangement joins TRBV28 to TRBJ2-3, with 9 positions matching TRBD1. Trimming cost V 5 bases and J 6 bases; bases outside gene matches: 15. This CDR3 spans 17 amino acids. Germline CDR1 and CDR2: MDHEN and SYDVKM. CDR3 protein: CASSTPQGALARDTQYF. The DNA of the CDR3 is TGTGCCAGCAGTACGCCACAGGGGGCCCTAGCCAGGGATACGCAGTATTTT.

The chain uses TRBV20-1 and TRBJ2-2; 8 bases align to TRBD2. This CDR3 spans 15 amino acids. Germline trimming cut 1 base from V and 1 base from J; bases unmatched to any gene: 2. CDR1 is DFQATT and CDR2 is SNEGSKA in the germline V gene (reference sequence). The CDR3 coding sequence is TGCAGTGCTAGAGTTGCGGGGGGGAACACCGGGGAGCTGTTTTTT. Translated, it gives CSARVAGGNTGELFF.

In its sample, this clonotype was seen a few times. The rearrangement links TRBV6-2 or TRBV6-3 to TRBJ2-4; D is ambiguous. Germline-derived CDR1 and CDR2 are MNHEY and SVGEGT. This CDR3 has 16 residues. V was clipped by 5 bases and J by 0 bases, with 14 bases between them. The CDR3 protein is CASSAQASIAKNIQYF. The CDR3 DNA follows: TGTGCCAGCAGTGCCCAGGCCTCTATAGCCAAAAACATTCAGTACTTC.

This clonotype has more than one count but fewer than ten. This sequence joins TRBV6-5 and TRBJ2-3, with TRBD2 as a possible D gene (6 bases). Looked up from germline, CDR1 is MNHEY and CDR2 is SVGAGI. V was clipped by 0 bases and J by 0 bases, with 16 bases between them. CDR3 size: 18 residues. The CDR3 DNA reads as TGTGCCAGCAGTTACTCAGCGGGCGGCGGACCTAGCACAGATACGCAGTATTTT. Its protein product is CASSYSAGGGPSTDTQYF.

The chain uses TRBV5-4 and TRBJ2-3; 7 nucleotides line up with TRBD1. Germline-derived CDR1 and CDR2 are SGHNT and YYREEE (reference sequence). CDR3 length: 14 residues. With V trimmed by 0 bases and J by 5 bases, 3 bases remained unmatched. The DNA for the CDR3 is TGTGCCAGCAGCTTGGACAGGGGTGTAGATACGCAGTATTTT. Translating gives CASSLDRGVDTQYF. Drawing the rest from reference TRBV5-4 and TRBJ2-3, the complete variable domain is ETGVTQSPTHLIKTRGQQVTLRCSSQSGHNTVSWYQQALGQGPQFIFQYYREEENGRGNFPPRFSGLQFPNYSSELNVNALELDDSALYLCASSLDRGVDTQYFGPGTRLTVL.

This clonotype was seen a few times. The chain joins TRBV10-2 to TRBJ2-1; 7 positions match TRBD2. The junction had 7 bases not matched to a gene; V was cut back by 8 bases and J by 6 bases. CDR1 WSHSY and CDR2 SAAADI come from the germline V gene. The CDR3 length is 13 residues. CDR3 nucleotides: TGCGCCAGCCGCTCTAGCGGAGGCAATGAGCAGTTCTTC. Its protein product is CASRSSGGNEQFF.

Only a few counts were recorded for this clonotype. This chain uses TRBV12-3 or TRBV12-4 with TRBJ2-1; D ambiguous. The V and J ends lost 6 bases and 7 bases respectively, with 10 bases between them. CDR3 length equals 12 residues. The CDR3 is CASSIEWNEQFF. CDR3 sequence (DNA): TGTGCCAGCAGCATTGAATGGAATGAGCAGTTCTTC.

The rearrangement joins TRBV12-3 or TRBV12-4 to TRBJ1-5; no clear D. This CDR3 has 13 residues. V lost 7 bases and J 5 bases, leaving 12 bases between the germline ends. The CDR3 sequence: CASTPVGYQPQHF. As DNA, the CDR3 is TGTGCCAGCACCCCAGTGGGGTATCAGCCCCAGCATTTT.

This clonotype has a handful of counts. The chain links TRBV11-2 to TRBJ2-3, with 9 positions matching TRBD2. CDR3 size: 15 residues. J was trimmed by 6 bases and V by 8 bases; bases with no gene match: 12. The germline V gene encodes CDR1 SGHAT and CDR2 FQNNGV. The CDR3 reads CASGSGTSIGDTQYF. CDR3 bases: TGTGCCAGCGGATCCGGGACTAGCATTGGCGATACGCAGTATTTT.

The rearrangement uses TRBV5-6 and TRBJ1-2; D is possibly TRBD1 (5 bases). The CDR3 covers 17 residues. Germline V gene sequence: CDR1 SGHDT, CDR2 YYEEEE. The V end was cut by 1 base, the J end by 0 bases, with 16 bases between. Here the CDR3 DNA reads TGTGCCAGCAGCTTGAGGGGACTGATACCAGCTAACTATGGCTACACCTTC. The encoded protein is CASSLRGLIPANYGYTF.

This clonotype was detected only a few times. V gene TRBV20-1 combines with J gene TRBJ1-2; 8 nucleotides line up with TRBD1. CDR1 is DFQATT, CDR2 SNEGSKA, per germline (reference sequence). The V segment lost 4 bases and the J segment 4 bases; nucleotides outside the gene matches: 2. CDR3 length: 12 residues. DNA for the CDR3: TGCAGTGCTATGGACAGGGCCTATGGCTACACCTTC. As protein: CSAMDRAYGYTF.